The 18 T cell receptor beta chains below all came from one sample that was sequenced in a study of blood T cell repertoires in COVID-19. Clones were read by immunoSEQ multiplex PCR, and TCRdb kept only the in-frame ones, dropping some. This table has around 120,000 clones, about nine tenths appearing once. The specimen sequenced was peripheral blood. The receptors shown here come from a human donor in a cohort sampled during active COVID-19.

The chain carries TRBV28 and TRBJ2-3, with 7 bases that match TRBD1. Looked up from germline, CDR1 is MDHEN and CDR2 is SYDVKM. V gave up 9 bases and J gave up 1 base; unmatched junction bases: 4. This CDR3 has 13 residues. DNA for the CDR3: TGTGCCAGTAGAACAGGGGGCACAGATACGCAGTATTTT. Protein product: CASRTGGTDTQYF. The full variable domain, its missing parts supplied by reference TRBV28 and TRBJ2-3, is DVKVTQSSRYLVKRTGEKVFLECVQDMDHENMFWYRQDPGLGLRLIYFSYDVKMKEKGDIPEGYSVSREKKERFSLILESASTNQTSMYLCASRTGGTDTQYFGPGTRLTVL.

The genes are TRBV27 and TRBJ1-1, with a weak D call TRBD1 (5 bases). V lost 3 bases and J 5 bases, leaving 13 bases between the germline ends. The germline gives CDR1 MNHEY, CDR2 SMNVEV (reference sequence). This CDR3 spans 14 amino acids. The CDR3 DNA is TGTGCCAGCAGTTTCGACCAGGGAAGGACTGAAGCTTTCTTT. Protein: CASSFDQGRTEAFF.

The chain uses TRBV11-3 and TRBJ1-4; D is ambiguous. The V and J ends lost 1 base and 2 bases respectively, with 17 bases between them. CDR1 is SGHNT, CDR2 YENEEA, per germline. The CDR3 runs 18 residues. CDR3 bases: TGTGCCAGCAGCTTAGCGTCCTATGGAGGTGCCACTAATGAAAAACTGTTTTTT. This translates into CASSLASYGGATNEKLFF.

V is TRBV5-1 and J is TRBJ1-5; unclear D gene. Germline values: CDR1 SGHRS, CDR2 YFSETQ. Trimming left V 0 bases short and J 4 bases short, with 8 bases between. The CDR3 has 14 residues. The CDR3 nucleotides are TGCGCCAGCAGCTTGGCCGCGGGTAATCAGCCCCAGCATTTT. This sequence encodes CASSLAAGNQPQHF. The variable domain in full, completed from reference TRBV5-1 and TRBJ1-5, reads KAGVTQTPRYLIKTRGQQVTLSCSPISGHRSVSWYQQTPGQGLQFLFEYFSETQRNKGNFPGRFSGRQFSNSRSEMNVSTLELGDSALYLCASSLAAGNQPQHFGDGTRLSIL.

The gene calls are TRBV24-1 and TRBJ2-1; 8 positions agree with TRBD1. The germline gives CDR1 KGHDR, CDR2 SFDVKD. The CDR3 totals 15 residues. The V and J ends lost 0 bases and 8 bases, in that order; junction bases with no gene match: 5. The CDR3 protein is CATSDLGRGRDEQFF. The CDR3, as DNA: TGTGCCACCAGTGATTTGGGCAGGGGGCGAGATGAGCAGTTCTTC.

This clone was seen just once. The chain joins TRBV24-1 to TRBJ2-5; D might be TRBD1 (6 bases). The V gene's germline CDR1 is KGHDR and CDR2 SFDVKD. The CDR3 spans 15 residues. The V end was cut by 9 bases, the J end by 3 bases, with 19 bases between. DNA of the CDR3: TGTGCCACCTCCCCCCGGGACAAAGACAAAGAGACCCAGTACTTC. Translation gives CATSPRDKDKETQYF.

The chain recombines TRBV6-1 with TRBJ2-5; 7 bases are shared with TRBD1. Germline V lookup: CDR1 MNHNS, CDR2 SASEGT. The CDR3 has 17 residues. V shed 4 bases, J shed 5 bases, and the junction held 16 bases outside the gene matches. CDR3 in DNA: TGTGCCAGCAGTGGGGGGACAGTATGGGGCGGAAGGGAGACCCAGTACTTC. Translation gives CASSGGTVWGGRETQYF.

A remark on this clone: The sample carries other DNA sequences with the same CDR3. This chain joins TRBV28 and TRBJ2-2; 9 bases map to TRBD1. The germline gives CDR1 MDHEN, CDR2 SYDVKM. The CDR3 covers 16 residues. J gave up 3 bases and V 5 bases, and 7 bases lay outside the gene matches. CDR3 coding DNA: TGTGCCAGCAGTCCATTGGACAGGGGATACACCGGGGAGCTGTTTTTT. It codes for CASSPLDRGYTGELFF.

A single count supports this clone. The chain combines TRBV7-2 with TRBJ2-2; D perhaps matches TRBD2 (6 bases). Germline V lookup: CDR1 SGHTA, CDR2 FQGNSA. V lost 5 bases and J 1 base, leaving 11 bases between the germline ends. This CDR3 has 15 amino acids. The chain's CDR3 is CASSPNGGNTGELFF. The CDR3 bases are TGTGCCAGCAGCCCGAACGGGGGGAACACCGGGGAGCTGTTTTTT.

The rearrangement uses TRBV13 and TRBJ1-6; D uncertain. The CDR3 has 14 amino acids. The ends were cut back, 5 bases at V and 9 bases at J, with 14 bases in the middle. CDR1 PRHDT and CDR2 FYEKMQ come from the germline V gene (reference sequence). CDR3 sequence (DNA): TGTGCCAGCAGCCGTGTGCGGCCAGTTTCACCCCTCCACTTT. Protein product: CASSRVRPVSPLHF.

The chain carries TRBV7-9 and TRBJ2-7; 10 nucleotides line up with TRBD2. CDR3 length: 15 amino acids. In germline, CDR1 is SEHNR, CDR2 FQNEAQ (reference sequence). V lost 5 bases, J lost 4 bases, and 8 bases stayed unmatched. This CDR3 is CASSTPGLAKYEQYF. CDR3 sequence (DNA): TGTGCCAGCAGCACCCCGGGACTAGCGAAGTACGAGCAGTACTTC.

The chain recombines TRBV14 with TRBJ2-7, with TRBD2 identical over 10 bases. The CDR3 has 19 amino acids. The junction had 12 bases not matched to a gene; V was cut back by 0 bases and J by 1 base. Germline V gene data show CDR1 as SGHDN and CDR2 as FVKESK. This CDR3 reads CASSQDGLAGAYRSYEQYF. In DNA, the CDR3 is TGTGCCAGCAGCCAAGATGGGCTAGCGGGGGCCTATAGGTCCTACGAGCAGTACTTC.

The DNA for the CDR3 is TGTGCCAGCAGTTCGTCCCCGGATACGCAGTATTTT. Protein: CASSSSPDTQYF. The chain recombines TRBV12-3 or TRBV12-4 with TRBJ2-3; no firm D call. The germline V and J ends were trimmed by 4 bases and 6 bases, with 8 bases remaining between them. CDR3 length: 12 residues.

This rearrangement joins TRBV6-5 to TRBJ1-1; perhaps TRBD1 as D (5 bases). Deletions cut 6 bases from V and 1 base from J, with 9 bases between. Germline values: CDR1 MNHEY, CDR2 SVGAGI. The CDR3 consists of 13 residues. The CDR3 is CASSPTANTEAFF. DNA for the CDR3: TGTGCCAGCAGCCCGACAGCGAACACTGAAGCTTTCTTT.

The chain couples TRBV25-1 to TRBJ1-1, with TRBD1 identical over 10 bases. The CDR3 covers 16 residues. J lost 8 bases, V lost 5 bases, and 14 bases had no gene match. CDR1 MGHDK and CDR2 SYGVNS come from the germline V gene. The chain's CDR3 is CASSNRQGGQGKEAFF. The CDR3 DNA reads TGTGCCAGCAGTAACCGTCAGGGGGGACAGGGGAAGGAAGCTTTCTTT.

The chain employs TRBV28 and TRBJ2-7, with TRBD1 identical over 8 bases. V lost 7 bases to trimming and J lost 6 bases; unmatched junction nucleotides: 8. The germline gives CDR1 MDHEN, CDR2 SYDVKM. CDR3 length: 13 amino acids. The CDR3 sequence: CASTKDRVSEQYF. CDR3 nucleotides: TGTGCCAGCACCAAGGACAGGGTGTCCGAGCAGTACTTC.

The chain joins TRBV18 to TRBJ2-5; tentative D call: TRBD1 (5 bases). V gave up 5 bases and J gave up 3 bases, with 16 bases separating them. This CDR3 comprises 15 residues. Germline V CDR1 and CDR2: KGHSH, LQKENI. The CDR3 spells CASSAPLQEKETQYF. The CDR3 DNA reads TGTGCCAGCTCAGCGCCCCTACAGGAAAAAGAGACCCAGTACTTC.

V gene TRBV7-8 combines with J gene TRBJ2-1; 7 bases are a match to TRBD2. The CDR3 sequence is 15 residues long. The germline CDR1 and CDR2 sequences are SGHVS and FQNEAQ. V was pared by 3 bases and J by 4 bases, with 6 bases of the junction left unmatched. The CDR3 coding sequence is TGTGCCAGCAGCTTCGGCGGGGGAGGATACAATGAGCAGTTCTTC. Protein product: CASSFGGGGYNEQFF.